These 5 T cell receptor beta chains came from one sample sequenced in a study of OX40 agonist ivuxolimab in advanced cancers. Generated by immunoSEQ multiplex PCR, the TCRdb table keeps only in-frame clones and is missing some. Of roughly 70,000 clones in the sample, around four fifths were seen once. The sample was CD4+ or CD8+ T cells sorted from blood, taken in a trial of the OX40 agonist ivuxolimab. The receptor source for this set is an adult with an advanced solid tumor such as melanoma, head and neck, liver or kidney cancer.

V usage is TRBV25-1 and J usage is TRBJ2-7, with D possibly matching TRBD1 (6 bases). V dropped 5 bases and J dropped 2 bases, with 10 bases sitting between them. From germline, CDR1 is MGHDK and CDR2 SYGVNS. CDR3 length: 13 residues. CDR3 amino acids: CASSQGITYEQYF. The CDR3, as DNA: TGTGCCAGCAGTCAGGGGATCACCTACGAGCAGTACTTC.

The genes are TRBV10-1 and TRBJ2-3; the match to TRBD1 covers 9 bases. Germline V gene sequence: CDR1 WNHNN, CDR2 SYGVQD (reference sequence). V gave up 3 bases and J gave up 2 bases; unmatched junction bases: 9. The CDR3 contains 17 residues. CDR3 loop: CASSDGTGLYLTDTQYF. The CDR3 DNA follows: TGCGCCAGCAGTGACGGGACAGGGCTCTACCTCACAGATACGCAGTATTTT.

The rearrangement joins TRBV28 to TRBJ1-4, with 10 positions matching TRBD1. Germline assignment: CDR1 MDHEN and CDR2 SYDVKM. Germline trimming cut 8 bases from V and 1 base from J; bases unmatched to any gene: 1. CDR3 size: 14 residues. CDR3 coding DNA: TGTGCCAGCCGGACAGGGGGAACTAATGAAAAACTGTTTTTT. Its translation is CASRTGGTNEKLFF.

V gene TRBV4-3 combines with J gene TRBJ2-1; D may be TRBD2 (6 bases). CDR1 and CDR2 (germline): LGHNA, YSLEER. This CDR3 is built from 13 residues. The V end lost 5 bases, the J end lost 8 bases, and 13 bases lay between the germline ends. CDR3 nucleotide sequence: TGCGCCAGCAGCATACGACTAGTCTATGAGCAGTTCTTC. Protein sequence: CASSIRLVYEQFF.

DNA of the CDR3: TGTGCCAGCAGCTTATCTAAGCCCCTTTCAACCGGGGAGCTGTTTTTT. Translated: CASSLSKPLSTGELFF. The chain employs TRBV7-9 and TRBJ2-2; D uncertain. Trimming shortened V by 2 bases and J by 5 bases, and 15 bases separated the two germline ends. The CDR3 sequence is 16 residues long. CDR1 is SEHNR, CDR2 FQNEAQ, per germline (reference sequence).